Listed below are T cell receptor beta chains from one sample, sequenced in a study of beta chain features in type 1 diabetes. Measured with immunoSEQ multiplex PCR; TCRdb has only the in-frame clones, and not every one. The sample records 500,000 to 850,000 clones, roughly 13% being singletons. The sample comprised naive CD4+ T cells from blood. Source of these receptors: a man aged 18 to 35 with type 1 diabetes. Both conserved end residues are part of each CDR3. A D gene is named only where the DNA matches it firmly. Some rows have no size entry. The others give once, few or many, or a class for an expanded clone.

d_gene: .
j_gene: TRBJ1-4
abundance: few
v_gene: TRBV6-6
CDR3nt: TGTGCCAGCAGTTCCCATGAAAAACTGTTTTTT
CDR3aa: CASSSHEKLFF

d_gene: .
j_gene: TRBJ1-3
abundance: .
v_gene: TRBV27
CDR3nt: TGTGCCAGCAGGGGAGTTGGCAACACCATATATTTT
CDR3aa: CASRGVGNTIYF

d_gene: TRBD1
j_gene: TRBJ2-7
abundance: few
v_gene: TRBV7-9
CDR3nt: TGTGCCAGCAGTGACAGGGCCAGGTTGTACGAGCAGTACTTC
CDR3aa: CASSDRARLYEQYF

d_gene: .
j_gene: TRBJ2-7
abundance: .
v_gene: TRBV6-5
CDR3nt: TGTGCCAGCAGTTACTCGAAGGTATCCTACGAGCAGTACTTC
CDR3aa: CASSYSKVSYEQYF

d_gene: .
j_gene: TRBJ2-1
abundance: .
v_gene: TRBV30
CDR3nt: TGTGCCTGGAGTTTTAAGCAGAACAATGAGCAGTTCTTC
CDR3aa: CAWSFKQNNEQFF

d_gene: .
j_gene: TRBJ2-1
abundance: few
v_gene: TRBV6-5
CDR3nt: TGTGCCAGCCGGAGGGGGAATGAGCAGTTCTTC
CDR3aa: CASRRGNEQFF

d_gene: TRBD2
j_gene: TRBJ2-5
abundance: .
v_gene: TRBV25-1
CDR3nt: TGTGCCAGCAGTGAATGGGGCGGGAGGGCCCAAGAGACCCAGTACTTC
CDR3aa: CASSEWGGRAQETQYF

d_gene: TRBD1
j_gene: TRBJ2-3
abundance: .
v_gene: TRBV19
CDR3nt: TGTGCCAGTAGTGCGGACAGGGCAGATACGCAGTATTTT
CDR3aa: CASSADRADTQYF

d_gene: .
j_gene: TRBJ2-1
abundance: few
v_gene: TRBV6-6
CDR3nt: TGTGCCAGCAGTGGTACGGGGAATGAGCAGTTCTTC
CDR3aa: CASSGTGNEQFF

d_gene: .
j_gene: TRBJ2-5
abundance: few
v_gene: TRBV7-2
CDR3nt: TGTGCCAGCAGCTTAGTGGGGGACGCGAAAGAGACCCAGTACTTC
CDR3aa: CASSLVGDAKETQYF

d_gene: TRBD2
j_gene: TRBJ2-1
abundance: .
v_gene: TRBV11-3
CDR3nt: TGTGCCAGCAGCTCGCGGACTAGCGGTCCACCGGGCCACAATGAGCAGTTCTTC
CDR3aa: CASSSRTSGPPGHNEQFF

d_gene: .
j_gene: TRBJ2-7
abundance: few
v_gene: TRBV6-5
CDR3nt: .
CDR3aa: CASSSSDRGYTEQYF

d_gene: .
j_gene: TRBJ2-1
abundance: .
v_gene: TRBV7-2
CDR3nt: TGTGCCAGCAGCTTAGCCTTCGGTACCTACAATGAGCAGTTCTTC
CDR3aa: CASSLAFGTYNEQFF

d_gene: .
j_gene: TRBJ1-5
abundance: .
v_gene: TRBV7-2
CDR3nt: TGTGCCAGCAGCTTCGGCACTAGCAATCAGCCCCAGCATTTT
CDR3aa: CASSFGTSNQPQHF

d_gene: .
j_gene: TRBJ2-5
abundance: .
v_gene: TRBV20-1
CDR3nt: TGCAGTGCTATCGAGGGAGAGACCCAGTACTTC
CDR3aa: CSAIEGETQYF

d_gene: .
j_gene: TRBJ2-5
abundance: once
v_gene: TRBV18
CDR3nt: TGTGCCAGCTCCCAGGGCCACACGGAGACCCAGTACTTC
CDR3aa: CASSQGHTETQYF

d_gene: .
j_gene: TRBJ2-2
abundance: once
v_gene: TRBV6-1
CDR3nt: TGTGCCAGCAAGATGTACACCGGGGAGCTGTTTTTT
CDR3aa: CASKMYTGELFF

d_gene: TRBD1
j_gene: TRBJ2-7
abundance: .
v_gene: TRBV2
CDR3nt: TGTGCCAGAAGGAGCGAGACAGGGGATTACGAGCAGTACTTC
CDR3aa: CARRSETGDYEQYF

d_gene: .
j_gene: TRBJ2-3
abundance: .
v_gene: TRBV9
CDR3nt: TGTGCCAGCAGCGTACGGGGGTCAGCAGATACGCAGTATTTT
CDR3aa: CASSVRGSADTQYF

d_gene: .
j_gene: TRBJ2-1
abundance: few
v_gene: TRBV18
CDR3nt: TGTGCCAGCTCACCGGTCAATGAGCAGTTCTTC
CDR3aa: CASSPVNEQFF